These T cell receptor beta chains were read from a single sample in a study of blood T cells in healthy people across ages. TCRdb fed the 5' RACE reads into MiXCR, producing one record per CDR3 protein. The data hold about 1.1 million distinct CDR3 sequences, with under 40% observed a single time. Sequencing used blood. Source of these receptors: a man younger than 30 in good health. The CDR3 runs from the conserved cysteine through the conserved F or W. The D gene is left open where the match is weak. For some rows the clone size is stated as once, few or many, or as a class when expanded; others skip it.

TRBD1,TRBJ1-1,few,TRBV4-2,CASSTRDRGRFGDTEAFF,TGTGCCAGCAGCACCCGGGACAGGGGGCGGTTTGGGGACACTGAAGCTTTCTTT
.,TRBJ1-4,.,TRBV12-3/TRBV12-4,CASSSWGPGTNEKLFF,TGTGCCAGCAGCTCATGGGGCCCTGGGACTAATGAAAAACTGTTTTTT
.,TRBJ1-2,.,TRBV20-1,CSARVEAGFHTF,TGCAGTGCTAGAGTAGAGGCAGGTTTCCACACCTTC
.,TRBJ2-1,.,TRBV13,CASSLPPGIYYNEQFF,TGTGCCAGCAGCTTACCCCCAGGGATTTACTACAATGAGCAGTTCTTC
TRBD1,TRBJ1-2,.,TRBV25-1,CASRPTGWEEGYTF,TGTGCCAGCAGACCGACAGGGTGGGAAGAGGGCTACACCTTC
.,TRBJ2-7,.,TRBV20-1,CSATPDETYEQYF,TGCAGTGCTACTCCCGACGAAACCTACGAGCAGTACTTC
.,TRBJ1-5,.,TRBV2,CASSEVSAGNQPQHF,TGTGCCAGCAGTGAAGTGAGTGCCGGCAATCAGCCCCAGCATTTT
.,TRBJ2-3,once,TRBV7-9,CASSFLGAQYF,TGTGCCAGCAGCTTTCTAGGGGCGCAGTATTTT
.,TRBJ1-1,.,TRBV2,CASSENGYEAFF,TGTGCCAGCAGTGAAAACGGGTATGAAGCTTTCTTT
TRBD1,TRBJ2-1,.,TRBV7-2,CASSPPGQGRVQFF,TGTGCCAGCAGCCCGCCGGGACAGGGAAGGGTGCAGTTCTTC
.,TRBJ2-1,.,TRBV29-1,CSVLKIRSLNERFF,TGCAGCGTCCTAAAAATCAGGTCTCTCAATGAGCGGTTCTTC
TRBD1,TRBJ1-4,.,TRBV20-1,CSATRTGPQTNEKLFF,TGCAGTGCTACCCGGACAGGGCCGCAGACTAATGAAAAACTGTTTTTT
TRBD2,TRBJ2-5,few,TRBV7-2,CASSLNLAGGRETQYF,TGTGCCAGCAGCTTAAATCTGGCGGGGGGGCGGGAGACCCAGTACTTC
TRBD1,TRBJ1-1,.,TRBV20-1,CSAPGRTGTEAFF,TGCAGTGCTCCCGGCCGGACAGGCACTGAAGCTTTCTTT
TRBD2,TRBJ2-3,.,TRBV4-3,CASSRSVAGGITGTQYF,TGCGCCAGCAGCCGGAGCGTAGCGGGGGGGATCACAGGTACGCAGTATTTT
.,TRBJ1-1,few,TRBV5-1,CASSLIRGMRMNTEAFF,TGCGCCAGCAGCTTGATAAGGGGAATGAGAATGAACACTGAAGCTTTCTTT
.,TRBJ2-2,.,TRBV3-1,CASSLHPGYGELFF,TGTGCCAGCAGCTTGCACCCGGGATACGGGGAGCTGTTTTTT
.,TRBJ2-2,.,TRBV11-2,CARNTADGELFF,TGTGCCAGGAATACAGCCGACGGGGAGCTGTTTTTT
TRBD1,TRBJ1-4,.,TRBV12-5,CASGFSRQGANEKLFF,TGTGCTAGTGGTTTCTCTCGGCAGGGGGCTAATGAAAAACTGTTTTTT
.,TRBJ1-1,few,TRBV4-1,CASSRVYPANTEAFF,TGCGCCAGCAGCCGCGTTTACCCTGCGAACACTGAAGCTTTCTTT
.,TRBJ1-1,.,TRBV10-3,CAITGTENTEAFF,TGTGCCATCACCGGGACGGAGAACACTGAAGCTTTCTTT
.,TRBJ1-4,.,TRBV12-3/TRBV12-4,CASSSGGGLEKLFF,TGTGCCAGCAGTAGTGGGGGGGGACTTGAAAAACTGTTTTTT
.,TRBJ2-7,.,TRBV5-1,CASRGHLDEQYF,TGCGCCAGCAGGGGACATTTGGACGAGCAGTACTTC
.,TRBJ1-1,.,TRBV7-2,CASSLGAGVAVREAFF,TGTGCCAGCAGCTTAGGAGCAGGGGTCGCTGTCAGGGAAGCTTTCTTT
.,TRBJ1-5,.,TRBV9,CASSVDGGPQHF,TGTGCCAGCAGCGTAGACGGTGGACCCCAGCATTTT
.,TRBJ1-5,.,TRBV4-3,CASNQENVVGNQPQHF,TGCGCCAGCAACCAAGAAAACGTCGTGGGCAATCAGCCCCAGCATTTT
.,TRBJ2-3,few,TRBV12-3/TRBV12-4,CASSLRAMAGTEDTQYF,TGTGCCAGCAGTTTAAGGGCCATGGCAGGGACGGAGGATACGCAGTATTTT
TRBD2,TRBJ2-3,few,TRBV27,CASRPWRGDTDTQYF,TGTGCCAGCAGGCCGTGGCGGGGGGACACAGATACGCAGTATTTT
TRBD1,TRBJ1-2,few,TRBV10-3,CAISLDRAEGYTF,TGTGCCATCAGCCTGGACAGGGCTGAAGGCTACACCTTC
.,TRBJ2-5,.,TRBV28,CASSLPAVQETQYF,TGTGCCAGCAGTCTCCCCGCCGTCCAAGAGACCCAGTACTTC
.,TRBJ2-5,few,TRBV20-1,CSALSNQETQYF,TGCAGTGCCCTGAGCAACCAAGAGACCCAGTACTTC
.,TRBJ2-7,few,TRBV7-9,CASSVGVDEQYF,TGTGCCAGCAGCGTCGGGGTCGACGAGCAGTACTTC
.,TRBJ1-1,.,TRBV9,CASSSRRAGTEAFF,TGTGCCAGCAGCTCCCGGAGGGCGGGCACTGAAGCTTTCTTT
TRBD2,TRBJ2-1,.,TRBV18,CASSSSEAGDEQFF,TGTGCCAGCTCATCCTCGGAAGCGGGGGATGAGCAGTTCTTC
.,TRBJ2-7,.,TRBV6-1,CASSEFMRQTIFSYEQYF,TGTGCCAGCAGTGAATTCATGCGACAGACCATCTTTTCCTACGAGCAGTACTTC
.,TRBJ2-4,few,TRBV20-1,CSARGETEQYF,TGCAGTGCTAGAGGGGAAACAGAGCAGTACTTC
.,TRBJ2-3,few,TRBV29-1,CSVDRENTDTQYF,TGCAGCGTTGACCGGGAAAACACAGATACGCAGTATTTT
TRBD1,TRBJ1-6,few,TRBV7-8,CASSLVGNRGGSPLHF,TGTGCCAGCAGCTTAGTGGGGAACAGGGGGGGTTCACCCCTCCACTTT
.,TRBJ2-1,.,TRBV6-2/TRBV6-3,CASSYSQVRKEQFF,TGTGCCAGCAGTTACTCCCAGGTCCGGAAGGAGCAGTTCTTC
TRBD2,TRBJ2-4,.,TRBV6-5,CASSFGLASNEQYF,TGTGCCAGCAGTTTCGGACTAGCGAGCAATGAGCAGTACTTC
TRBD1,TRBJ1-4,few,TRBV6-5,CASGPQGAGEKLFF,TGTGCCAGCGGTCCGCAGGGGGCAGGTGAAAAACTGTTTTTT
TRBD1,TRBJ1-2,few,TRBV11-2,CASSLLTGGYGYTF,TGTGCCAGCAGCTTATTAACAGGGGGTTATGGCTACACCTTC
.,TRBJ1-2,.,TRBV7-9,CASSLRDGSYDYTF,TGTGCCAGCAGCTTAAGAGACGGGTCCTATGACTACACCTTC
.,TRBJ2-5,few,TRBV29-1,CSVGPGHQETQYF,.
TRBD1,TRBJ2-1,.,TRBV4-3,CASGHTDRDEQFF,TGCGCCAGCGGCCACACGGACAGGGATGAGCAGTTCTTC
TRBD2,TRBJ2-7,.,TRBV11-2,CASSVGLVYEQYF,TGTGCCAGCAGCGTCGGACTAGTCTACGAGCAGTACTTC
.,TRBJ2-3,few,TRBV2,CASPDPQAVSTDTQYF,TGTGCCAGCCCCGACCCCCAAGCCGTAAGCACAGATACGCAGTATTTT
.,TRBJ2-1,.,TRBV11-1,CASSSSPHEQFF,TGTGCCAGCAGCTCATCCCCGCATGAGCAGTTCTTC
.,TRBJ2-2,.,TRBV4-1,CASSPPLRIGELFF,TGCGCCAGCAGCCCCCCCTTGAGAATCGGGGAGCTGTTTTTT
.,TRBJ1-5,.,TRBV2,CASRERRNYSNQPQHF,TGTGCCAGCAGAGAACGACGAAACTATAGCAATCAGCCCCAGCATTTT
.,TRBJ1-3,.,TRBV20-1,CSAPRTDNIYF,TGCAGTGCCCCTAGGACAGACAACATATATTTT
TRBD1,TRBJ1-2,.,TRBV7-2,CASSAIQGSYGYTF,TGTGCCAGCAGCGCAATACAGGGGTCCTATGGCTACACCTTC